Shown below are 17 T cell receptor beta chains from a single sample sequenced in a study of blood T cell repertoires in COVID-19. Method: immunoSEQ multiplex PCR; TCRdb's copy keeps in-frame clones and lacks some. This table holds some 220,000 clones, 80% to 95% found once. Sequencing used peripheral blood. The receptors derive from a man aged 25-40 years with COVID-19, enrolled during active disease.

This rearrangement joins TRBV7-2 to TRBJ2-1; the D gene is possibly TRBD1 (6 bases). CDR1 is SGHTA and CDR2 is FQGNSA in the germline V gene. Trimming left V 5 bases short and J 6 bases short, with 17 bases between. The CDR3 sequence is 15 residues long. Written as DNA, the CDR3 is TGTGCCAGCAGCGCCTTGTGGGGGCCCCTCAATGAGCAGTTCTTC. Protein sequence: CASSALWGPLNEQFF.

Only one count was recorded for this clone. CDR3 protein: CASSFREGRFGGNTIYF. The CDR3, as DNA: TGTGCCAGCAGCTTCCGGGAGGGGCGTTTTGGGGGAAACACCATATATTTT. The rearrangement links TRBV11-2 to TRBJ1-3, with a possible D match to TRBD1 (5 bases). The CDR3 runs to 17 residues. The germline V gene has CDR1 SGHAT and CDR2 FQNNGV. V was cut by 3 bases and J by 4 bases, with 19 bases left in between.

The V gene is TRBV5-5, the J gene TRBJ2-3, with 13 bases matching TRBD2. Per germline, CDR1 SGHKS and CDR2 YYEKEE (reference sequence). The junction had 9 bases not matched to a gene; V was cut back by 2 bases and J by 0 bases. CDR3 length: 19 residues. CDR3: CASSFLLAGGQSSTDTQYF. The CDR3 coding sequence is TGTGCCAGCAGCTTCCTACTAGCGGGGGGGCAATCTAGCACAGATACGCAGTATTTT.

The V gene is TRBV7-9, the J gene TRBJ1-3; D remains unclear. This CDR3 contains 16 residues. V lost 5 bases, J lost 0 bases, and 14 bases lay in between. Germline lookup yields CDR1 SEHNR and CDR2 FQNEAQ (reference sequence). CDR3 protein: CASSPGSFYSGNTIYF. CDR3 bases: TGTGCCAGCAGCCCGGGATCTTTTTACTCTGGAAACACCATATATTTT.

The J gene is TRBJ1-3, the V gene TRBV6-5; TRBD1 might be the D (6 bases). Trimming stripped 0 bases from V and 4 bases from J, with 13 bases between. CDR1 is MNHEY, CDR2 SVGAGI, per germline. This CDR3 has 16 amino acids. The CDR3 sequence: CASSYSRGTAGNTIYF. CDR3 nucleotide sequence: TGTGCCAGCAGTTACTCGAGGGGGACGGCGGGAAACACCATATATTTT.

This sequence joins TRBV4-1 and TRBJ2-5; TRBD2 matches 9 bases. V was clipped by 2 bases and J by 2 bases; unmatched bases: 9. The germline CDR1 and CDR2 sequences are MGHRA and YSYEKL. The CDR3 has 17 residues. CDR3: CASSQSFSGGFQETQYF. DNA for the CDR3: TGCGCCAGCAGCCAAAGTTTTAGCGGGGGATTTCAAGAGACCCAGTACTTC.

This chain uses TRBV2 with TRBJ1-1, with 7 positions matching TRBD1. CDR1 SNHLY and CDR2 FYNNEI come from the germline V gene. This CDR3 comprises 13 residues. Trimming removed 9 bases from V and 0 bases from J; junction bases left unmatched: 4. CDR3 DNA sequence: TGTGCCAGTACGACAGGGTTGAACACTGAAGCTTTCTTT. As protein: CASTTGLNTEAFF. Full variable domain (missing parts from reference TRBV2 and TRBJ1-1): EPEVTQTPSHQVTQMGQEVILRCVPISNHLYFYWYRQILGQKVEFLVSFYNNEISEKSEIFDDQFSVERPDGSNFTLKIRSTKLEDSAMYFCASTTGLNTEAFFGQGTRLTVV.

A word on this clone: Other nucleotide sequences in the sample specify the same CDR3. The V call is TRBV12-3 or TRBV12-4, the J call TRBJ1-1, with D unresolved. The CDR3 spans 13 residues. The V gene lost 3 bases and the J gene lost 1 base, with 6 bases spanning the gap. DNA for the CDR3: TGTGCCAGCAGTTTCCCCGGGAACACTGAAGCTTTCTTT. It translates to CASSFPGNTEAFF.

The V call is TRBV9, the J call TRBJ2-1; TRBD1 aligns across 9 bases. Unmatched junction bases numbered 3, after V lost 3 bases and J lost 2 bases. The CDR3 sequence is 15 residues long. Germline V gene data show CDR1 as SGDLS and CDR2 as YYNGEE. The CDR3 DNA reads as TGTGCCAGCAGCGCGGGACAGGGCCCCTACAATGAGCAGTTCTTC. Translation: CASSAGQGPYNEQFF.

V usage is TRBV4-1 and J usage is TRBJ1-2; D is unclear. The CDR3 spans 16 residues. Trimming pared 2 bases from V and 3 bases from J, leaving 16 bases between. Germline CDR1 MGHRA, CDR2 YSYEKL. CDR3 DNA sequence: TGCGCCAGCAGCCAACCCAGACAAGATAAAGACTATGGCTACACCTTC. Translating gives CASSQPRQDKDYGYTF.

V gene TRBV6-6 combines with J gene TRBJ1-1; D not resolved. CDR1 and CDR2 (germline): MNHNY, SVGAGI (reference sequence). The CDR3 is made up of 12 amino acids. The V end was cut by 6 bases, the J end by 5 bases, with 10 bases between. CDR3 coding DNA: TGTGCCAGCAGCCCCGGGTGGACTGAAGCTTTCTTT. It is translated as CASSPGWTEAFF.

The V and J genes are TRBV19 and TRBJ1-5, with D perhaps matching TRBD1 (6 bases). V was clipped by 9 bases and J by 6 bases, with 30 bases between them. CDR1 is LNHDA, CDR2 SQIVND, per germline (reference sequence). This CDR3 contains 18 residues. In nucleotides, the CDR3 is TGTGCCAGCCGAAATAGGGGACGGGACACGGGGCGTAGTCAGCCCCAGCATTTT. It specifies CASRNRGRDTGRSQPQHF.

With respect to this clone: At one end the junction does not follow the germline gene, possibly because of a read error. In nucleotides, the CDR3 is TGTGCCAGCTCTCCACAGACTCCGGGAGAGACCCAGTACTTC. It codes for CASSPQTPGETQYF. This chain joins TRBV18 and TRBJ2-5; no clear D. Germline-derived CDR1 and CDR2 are KGHSH and LQKENI. CDR3 length equals 14 residues.

This rearrangement joins TRBV7-2 to TRBJ1-2, with TRBD1 as a possible D gene (6 bases). Germline lookup yields CDR1 SGHTA and CDR2 FQGNSA. Trimming stripped 7 bases from V and 6 bases from J, with 21 bases between. The CDR3 is 15 residues long. CDR3 residues: CASTFYLQGLNGYTF. Here the CDR3 DNA reads TGTGCCAGCACCTTCTACCTACAGGGTCTCAATGGCTACACCTTC.

The V and J genes are TRBV4-1 and TRBJ2-3, with TRBD2 matching over 9 bases. Germline assignment: CDR1 MGHRA and CDR2 YSYEKL. CDR3 length: 19 amino acids. J gave up 5 bases and V 0 bases, and 15 bases lay outside the gene matches. CDR3 loop: CASSQDQGGSGGPRDTQYF. As DNA, the CDR3 is TGCGCCAGCAGCCAAGATCAGGGAGGTAGCGGGGGCCCCAGAGATACGCAGTATTTT.

This clone was counted a few times. This CDR3 is also generated by other DNA sequences in the sample. The chain uses TRBV19 and TRBJ1-5, with D possibly matching TRBD1 (5 bases). From germline, CDR1 is LNHDA and CDR2 SQIVND (reference sequence). V lost 2 bases and J lost 7, with 9 bases in between. The CDR3 has 13 amino acids. CDR3 nucleotides: TGTGCCAGTAGTATACAGGGTGGACAGCCCCAGCATTTT. It translates to CASSIQGGQPQHF.

The chain carries TRBV5-1 and TRBJ2-5, with a possible D match to TRBD2 (6 bases). Trimming pared 0 bases from V and 1 base from J, leaving 16 bases between. Germline CDR1 is SGHRS and CDR2 is YFSETQ. The CDR3 extends over 17 amino acids. The CDR3 spells CASSLGGASELQETQYF. The CDR3 coding sequence is TGCGCCAGCAGCTTGGGAGGGGCTAGCGAACTCCAAGAGACCCAGTACTTC.